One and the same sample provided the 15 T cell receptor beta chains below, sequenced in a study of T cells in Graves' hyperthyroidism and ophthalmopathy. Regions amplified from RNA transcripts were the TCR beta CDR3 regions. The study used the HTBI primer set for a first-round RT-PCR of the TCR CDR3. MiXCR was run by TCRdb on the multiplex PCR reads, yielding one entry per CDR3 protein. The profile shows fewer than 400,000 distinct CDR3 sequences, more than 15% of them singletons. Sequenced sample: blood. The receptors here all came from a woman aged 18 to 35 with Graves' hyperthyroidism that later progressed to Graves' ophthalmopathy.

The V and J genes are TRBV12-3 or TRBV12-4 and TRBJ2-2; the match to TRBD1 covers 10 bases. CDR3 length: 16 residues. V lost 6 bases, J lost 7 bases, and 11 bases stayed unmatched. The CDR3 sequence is CASSSSGTGAVGELFF. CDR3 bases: TGTGCCAGCAGCTCGTCCGGGACAGGGGCGGTCGGGGAGCTGTTTTTT.

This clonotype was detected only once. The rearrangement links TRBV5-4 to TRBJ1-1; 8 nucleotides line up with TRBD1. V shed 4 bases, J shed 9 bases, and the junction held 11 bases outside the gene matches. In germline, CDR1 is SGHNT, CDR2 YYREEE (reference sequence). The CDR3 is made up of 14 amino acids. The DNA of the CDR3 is TGTGCCAGCAGCGCGGATACAGGGGGAGGAAAAGCTTTCTTT. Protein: CASSADTGGGKAFF.

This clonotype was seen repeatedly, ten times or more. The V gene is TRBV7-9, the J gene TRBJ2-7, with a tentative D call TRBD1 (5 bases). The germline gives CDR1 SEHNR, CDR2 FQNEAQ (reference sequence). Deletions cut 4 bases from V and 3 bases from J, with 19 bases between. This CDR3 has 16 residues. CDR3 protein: CASSSAQGPLYYEQYF. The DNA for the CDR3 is TGTGCCAGCAGCTCAGCTCAGGGCCCTCTTTACTACGAGCAGTACTTC.

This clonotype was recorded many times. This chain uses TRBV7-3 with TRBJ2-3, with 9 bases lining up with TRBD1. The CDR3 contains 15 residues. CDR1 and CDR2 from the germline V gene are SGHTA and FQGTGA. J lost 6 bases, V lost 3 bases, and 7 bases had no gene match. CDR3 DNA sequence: TGTGCCAGCAGCTTTAGGGGACAGGGTTCCGATACGCAGTATTTT. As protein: CASSFRGQGSDTQYF.

This CDR3 is CATGNRGHEQFF. CDR3 coding DNA: TGTGCCACCGGGAACAGGGGACATGAGCAGTTCTTC. The genes are TRBV19 and TRBJ2-1; 7 nucleotides agree with TRBD1. There are 12 residues in the CDR3. V was pared by 10 bases and J by 8 bases, with 8 bases of the junction left unmatched. Germline V gene sequence: CDR1 LNHDA, CDR2 SQIVND (reference sequence).

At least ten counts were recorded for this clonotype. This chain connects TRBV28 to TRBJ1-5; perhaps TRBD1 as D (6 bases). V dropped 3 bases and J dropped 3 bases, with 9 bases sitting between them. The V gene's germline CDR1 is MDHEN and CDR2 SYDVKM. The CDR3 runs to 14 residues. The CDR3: CASSFDRFNQPQHF. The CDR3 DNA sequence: TGTGCCAGCAGTTTTGACAGGTTCAATCAGCCCCAGCATTTT.

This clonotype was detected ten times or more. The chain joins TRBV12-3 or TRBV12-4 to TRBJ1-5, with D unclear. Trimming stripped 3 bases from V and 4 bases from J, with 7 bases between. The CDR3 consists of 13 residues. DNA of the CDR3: TGTGCCAGCAGTTTTCAGTGGAATCAGCCCCAGCATTTT. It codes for CASSFQWNQPQHF.

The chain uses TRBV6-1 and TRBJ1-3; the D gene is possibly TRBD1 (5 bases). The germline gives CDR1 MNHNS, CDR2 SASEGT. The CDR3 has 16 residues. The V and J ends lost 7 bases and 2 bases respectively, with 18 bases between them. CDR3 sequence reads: CASTPLEGRAGNTIYF. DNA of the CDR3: TGTGCCAGCACCCCCCTCGAGGGGAGAGCTGGAAACACCATATATTTT.

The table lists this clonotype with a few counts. CDR3 protein: CASSYHRQNNEQFF. CDR3 sequence (DNA): TGTGCCAGCAGCTACCACAGACAGAACAATGAGCAGTTCTTC. The genes are TRBV11-3 and TRBJ2-1, with D possibly being TRBD1 (5 bases). V lost 4 bases and J lost 5, with 12 bases in between. Germline V gene lookup returns CDR1 SGHNT and CDR2 YENEEA. CDR3 length equals 14 residues.

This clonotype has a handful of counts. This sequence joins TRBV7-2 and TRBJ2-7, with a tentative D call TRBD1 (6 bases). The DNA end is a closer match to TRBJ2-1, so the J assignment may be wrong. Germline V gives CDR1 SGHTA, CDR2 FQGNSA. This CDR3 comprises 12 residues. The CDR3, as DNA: TGTGCCAGCGACAGGACATCCTACGAGCAGTTCTTC. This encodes CASDRTSYEQFF.

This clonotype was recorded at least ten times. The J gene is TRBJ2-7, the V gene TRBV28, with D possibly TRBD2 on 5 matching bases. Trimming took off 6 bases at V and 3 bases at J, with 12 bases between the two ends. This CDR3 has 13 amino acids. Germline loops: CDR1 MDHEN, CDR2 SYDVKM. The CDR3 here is CASSHRGYYEQYF. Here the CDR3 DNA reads TGTGCCAGCAGCCATCGAGGGTACTACGAGCAGTACTTC.

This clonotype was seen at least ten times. CDR3 nucleotide sequence: TGTGCCAGCACGGGGTCGGAGGGGACGTACAATGAGCAGTTCTTC. The encoded protein is CASTGSEGTYNEQFF. The chain has TRBV6-2 or TRBV6-3 and TRBJ2-1, with D possibly TRBD2 on 6 matching bases. The length of the CDR3 is 15 residues. Germline V gene lookup returns CDR1 MNHEY and CDR2 SVGEGT. V shed 7 bases and J shed 4 bases, with 17 bases lying between them.

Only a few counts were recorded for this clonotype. CDR3 protein: CATSRRQGGDYGYTF. CDR3 in DNA: TGTGCCACCAGCAGACGACAGGGGGGAGACTATGGCTACACCTTC. The rearrangement links TRBV15 to TRBJ1-2; 9 bases agree with TRBD1. The CDR3 contains 15 residues. The V and J ends lost 2 bases and 3 bases, in that order; junction bases with no gene match: 4. Per germline, CDR1 LNHNV and CDR2 YYDKDF (reference sequence).

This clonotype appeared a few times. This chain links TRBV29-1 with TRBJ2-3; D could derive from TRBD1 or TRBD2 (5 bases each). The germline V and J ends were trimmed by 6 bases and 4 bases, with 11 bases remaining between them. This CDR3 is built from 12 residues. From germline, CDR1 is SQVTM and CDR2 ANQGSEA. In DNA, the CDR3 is TGCAGCGTGGGGCGGGCCGCAGATACGCAGTATTTT. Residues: CSVGRAADTQYF.

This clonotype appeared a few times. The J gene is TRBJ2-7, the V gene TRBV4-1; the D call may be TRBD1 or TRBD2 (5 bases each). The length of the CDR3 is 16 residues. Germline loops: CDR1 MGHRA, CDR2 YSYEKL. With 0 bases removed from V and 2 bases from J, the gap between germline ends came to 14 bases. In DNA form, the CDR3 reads TGCGCCAGCAGCCAAGATCTTGAGGGGCGGACCTACGAGCAGTACTTC. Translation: CASSQDLEGRTYEQYF.